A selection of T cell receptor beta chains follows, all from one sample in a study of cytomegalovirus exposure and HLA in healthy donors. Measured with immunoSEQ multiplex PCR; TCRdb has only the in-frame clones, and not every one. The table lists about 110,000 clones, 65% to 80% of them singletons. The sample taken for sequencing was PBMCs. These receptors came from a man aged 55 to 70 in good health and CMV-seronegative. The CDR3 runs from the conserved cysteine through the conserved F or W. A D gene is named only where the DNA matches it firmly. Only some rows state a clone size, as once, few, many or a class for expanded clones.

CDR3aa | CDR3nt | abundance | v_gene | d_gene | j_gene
CASSPTTGSYEQYF | TGCGCCAGCAGCCCAACGACAGGGAGCTACGAGCAGTACTTC | NA | TRBV5-1 | TRBD1 | TRBJ2-7
CASSSEGDQPQHF | TGTGCCAGCAGCTCCGAGGGGGATCAGCCCCAGCATTTT | NA | TRBV7-2 | NA | TRBJ1-5
CASSLRQGQTGELFF | TGCGCCAGCAGCTTGAGACAGGGTCAAACCGGGGAGCTGTTTTTT | NA | TRBV5-1 | TRBD1 | TRBJ2-2
CASSQDPSGGANEQFF | TGTGCCAGCAGCCAAGATCCGAGCGGGGGGGCCAATGAGCAGTTCTTC | NA | TRBV4-2 | TRBD2 | TRBJ2-1
CASSLWGTGDQPQHF | TGTGCCAGCTCCCTGTGGGGGACGGGAGATCAGCCCCAGCATTTT | NA | TRBV2 | NA | TRBJ1-5
CASSIRQGGTGELFF | TGTGCCAGTAGTATACGACAGGGTGGCACCGGGGAGCTGTTTTTT | NA | TRBV19 | TRBD1 | TRBJ2-2
CASLQGQGKTGELFF | TGCGCCAGCTTACAGGGACAGGGGAAAACCGGGGAGCTGTTTTTT | NA | TRBV23-1 | TRBD1 | TRBJ2-2
CATSAQGAGAFF | TGTGCCACCAGCGCTCAGGGGGCTGGGGCTTTCTTT | medium-sized | TRBV15 | TRBD1 | TRBJ1-1
CASMARVSNTEAFF | TGTGCCAGCATGGCTCGGGTGTCGAACACTGAAGCTTTCTTT | NA | TRBV6-1 | NA | TRBJ1-1
CASSLRQVNEQFF | TGTGCCAGCAGCCTCCGACAGGTTAATGAGCAGTTCTTC | once | TRBV7-2 | NA | TRBJ2-1
CASSRLSTGGNTEAFF | TGTGCCAGCAGCCGACTATCGACAGGGGGAAACACTGAAGCTTTCTTT | NA | TRBV4-2 | TRBD1 | TRBJ1-1
CASSLQGNTEAFF | TGTGCCAGCAGCTTACAGGGGAACACTGAAGCTTTCTTT | NA | TRBV7-3 | NA | TRBJ1-1
CASSQGDTIYF | TGTGCCAGCAGCCAGGGGGACACCATATATTTT | NA | TRBV2 | TRBD1 | TRBJ1-3
CASSAYRQGMFNEQFF | TGTGCCAGCAGCGCGTACCGACAGGGGATGTTCAATGAGCAGTTCTTC | NA | TRBV9 | TRBD1 | TRBJ2-1
CASSSGTGGYEKLFF | TGCGCCAGCAGCTCCGGGACAGGGGGCTATGAAAAACTGTTTTTT | NA | TRBV5-1 | TRBD1 | TRBJ1-4
CASSWDRGSEKLFF | TGTGCCAGCAGTTGGGACAGGGGAAGTGAAAAACTGTTTTTT | NA | TRBV2 | TRBD1 | TRBJ1-4
CASSLIGSGPQETQYF | TGCGCCAGCAGCTTAATAGGGAGCGGCCCCCAAGAGACCCAGTACTTC | NA | TRBV5-1 | NA | TRBJ2-5
CASSLGTSGGQETQYF | TGTGCCAGCAGCTTGGGGACTAGCGGGGGTCAAGAGACCCAGTACTTC | NA | TRBV7-9 | TRBD2 | TRBJ2-5
CASSLGVAGGLEQFF | TGCGCCAGCAGCTTGGGGGTAGCGGGGGGCTTGGAGCAGTTCTTC | NA | TRBV5-1 | TRBD2 | TRBJ2-1
CASSHLPGGSNQPQHF | TGCGCCAGCAGCCACCTACCGGGGGGGAGCAATCAGCCCCAGCATTTT | few | TRBV4-1 | NA | TRBJ1-5
CASSVRQGLGDTQYF | TGTGCCAGCAGTGTCCGACAGGGTCTCGGGGATACGCAGTATTTT | NA | TRBV6-1 | TRBD1 | TRBJ2-3
CASSEQGSHEQFF | TGTGCCAGCAGCGAACAGGGGTCGCATGAGCAGTTCTTC | NA | TRBV9 | TRBD1 | TRBJ2-1
CASSQEVGGGHNEQFF | TGTGCCAGCAGCCAAGAAGTAGGGGGGGGCCACAATGAGCAGTTCTTC | NA | TRBV14 | NA | TRBJ2-1
CASSFRAGWNSPLHF | TGCGCCAGCAGCTTTCGGGCAGGGTGGAATTCACCCCTCCACTTT | once | TRBV5-1 | NA | TRBJ1-6
CASSEDWRRTNYGYTF | TGTGCCAGCAGTGAAGACTGGAGACGTACGAACTATGGCTACACCTTC | once | TRBV6-1 | NA | TRBJ1-2
CASSYQGNNSPLHF | TGTGCCAGCAGTTACCAGGGAAACAATTCACCCCTCCACTTT | NA | TRBV27 | NA | TRBJ1-6
CASSRGSNTEAFF | TGTGCCAGCAGTCGAGGCTCGAACACTGAAGCTTTCTTT | NA | TRBV5-4 | NA | TRBJ1-1
CAISDGGGGDTEAFF | TGTGCCATCAGTGACGGGGGCGGGGGGGATACTGAAGCTTTCTTT | once | TRBV10-3 | NA | TRBJ1-1
CASSRGRLETQYF | TGTGCCAGCAGCAGGGGGCGACTAGAGACCCAGTACTTC | NA | TRBV6-1 | TRBD1 | TRBJ2-5
CASSFADRGSGTQYF | TGTGCCAGCAGCTTTGCCGACAGGGGGTCGGGGACCCAGTACTTC | few | TRBV5-4 | TRBD1 | TRBJ2-5
CASIRRGTTDTQYF | TGTGCCAGCATTAGGCGGGGAACCACAGATACGCAGTATTTT | few | TRBV7-9 | NA | TRBJ2-3
CAWTTASGGYVQYF | TGTGCCTGGACCACGGCTAGCGGGGGGTACGTCCAGTACTTC | NA | TRBV30 | TRBD2 | TRBJ2-5
CAWSVGASYTF | TGTGCCTGGAGTGTAGGGGCGAGCTACACCTTC | NA | TRBV30 | NA | TRBJ1-2
CASSSRDSYLQAFF | TGTGCCAGCAGCTCCCGGGACAGCTATCTTCAGGCTTTCTTT | NA | TRBV5-4 | TRBD1 | TRBJ1-1
CASSYSTAVGGYTF | TGTGCCAGCAGTTACTCGACAGCCGTGGGTGGCTACACCTTC | NA | TRBV6-5 | NA | TRBJ1-2
CASSLDRGVDGYTF | TGTGCCAGCAGCTTGGACAGGGGGGTTGATGGCTACACCTTC | few | TRBV5-8 | TRBD1 | TRBJ1-2
CAWRGGGDTGELFF | TGTGCCTGGAGGGGGGGAGGGGACACCGGGGAGCTGTTTTTT | NA | TRBV30 | TRBD2 | TRBJ2-2
CASSYSVGGHTEAFF | TGTGCCAGCAGTTACTCCGTGGGGGGACACACTGAAGCTTTCTTT | once | TRBV6-5 | NA | TRBJ1-1
CASRSKGGAFF | TGTGCCAGTAGGAGCAAGGGCGGGGCTTTCTTT | NA | TRBV19 | NA | TRBJ1-1
CASSQDRGGELFF | TGCGCCAGCAGCCAAGATCGGGGCGGGGAGCTGTTTTTT | NA | TRBV4-3 | NA | TRBJ2-2
CASSSQVNTEAFF | TGCGCCAGCAGCTCACAGGTCAACACTGAAGCTTTCTTT | NA | TRBV5-1 | NA | TRBJ1-1
CASSLSGGSARSSYEQYF | TGTGCCAGCAGTCTTAGCGGGGGCTCCGCTAGGAGCTCCTACGAGCAGTACTTC | few | TRBV27 | TRBD2 | TRBJ2-7
CASSIRDSHNEQFF | TGTGCCAGCAGTATCCGGGACTCCCACAATGAGCAGTTCTTC | NA | TRBV6-6 | NA | TRBJ2-1
CAWSVGQGESYGYTF | TGTGCCTGGAGTGTAGGACAGGGGGAATCCTATGGCTACACCTTC | NA | TRBV30 | TRBD1 | TRBJ1-2
CASSLERGAETQYF | TGCGCCAGCAGCTTGGAACGGGGAGCGGAGACCCAGTACTTC | NA | TRBV5-1 | NA | TRBJ2-5
CASSWTGVLTDTQYF | TGTGCCAGCAGCTGGACAGGGGTCCTCACAGATACGCAGTATTTT | NA | TRBV5-6 | TRBD1 | TRBJ2-3
CASNPATSGETQYF | TGCGCCAGCAACCCGGCGACTAGCGGGGAGACCCAGTACTTC | NA | TRBV5-1 | TRBD2 | TRBJ2-5
CASSQGVYGYTF | TGTGCCAGCAGCCAGGGGGTCTATGGCTACACCTTC | NA | TRBV28 | TRBD1 | TRBJ1-2
CASSFSRQTGEKLFF | TGTGCCAGCAGCTTTTCGCGACAGACCGGGGAAAAACTGTTTTTT | NA | TRBV7-2 | NA | TRBJ1-4
CASSFAGTGGSGEQFF | TGCGCCAGCAGCTTCGCCGGGACAGGGGGCTCAGGTGAGCAGTTCTTC | NA | TRBV5-1 | TRBD1 | TRBJ2-1
CASSLQVGQPQHF | TGTGCCAGCAGTTTACAGGTCGGTCAGCCCCAGCATTTT | NA | TRBV27 | NA | TRBJ1-5
CASSDPGTEAFF | TGTGCCAGCAGCGATCCAGGGACAGAAGCTTTCTTT | NA | TRBV7-3 | NA | TRBJ1-1